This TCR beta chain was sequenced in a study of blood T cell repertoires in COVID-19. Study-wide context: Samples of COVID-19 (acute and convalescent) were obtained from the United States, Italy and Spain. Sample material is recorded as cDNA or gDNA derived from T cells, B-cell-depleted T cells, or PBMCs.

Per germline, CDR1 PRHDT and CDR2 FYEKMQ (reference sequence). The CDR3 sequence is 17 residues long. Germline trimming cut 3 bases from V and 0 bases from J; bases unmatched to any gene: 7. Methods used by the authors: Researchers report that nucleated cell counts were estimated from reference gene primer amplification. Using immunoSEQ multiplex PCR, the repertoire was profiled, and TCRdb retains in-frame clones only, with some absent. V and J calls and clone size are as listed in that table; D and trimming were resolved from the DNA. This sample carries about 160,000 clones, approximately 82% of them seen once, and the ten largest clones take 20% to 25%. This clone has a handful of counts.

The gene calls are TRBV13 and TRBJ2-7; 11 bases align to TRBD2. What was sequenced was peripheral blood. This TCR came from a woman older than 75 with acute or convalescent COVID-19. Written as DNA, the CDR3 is TGTGCCAGCAGCTTTACTAGCGGGAGATTGGACTCCTACGAGCAGTACTTC. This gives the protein CASSFTSGRLDSYEQYF.